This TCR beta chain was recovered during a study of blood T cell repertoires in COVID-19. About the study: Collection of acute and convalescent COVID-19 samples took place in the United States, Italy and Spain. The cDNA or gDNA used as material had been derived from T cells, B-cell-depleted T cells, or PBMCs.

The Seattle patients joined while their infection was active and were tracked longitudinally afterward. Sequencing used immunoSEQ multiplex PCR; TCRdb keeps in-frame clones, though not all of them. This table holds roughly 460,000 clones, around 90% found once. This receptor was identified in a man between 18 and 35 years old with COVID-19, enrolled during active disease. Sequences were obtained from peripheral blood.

This CDR3 reads CASSQDRGRDTEAFF. As DNA, the CDR3 is TGTGCCAGCAGCCAAGACAGGGGGCGAGACACTGAAGCTTTCTTT. The rearrangement joins TRBV7-9 to TRBJ1-1, with TRBD1 matching 10 bases. Per germline, CDR1 SEHNR and CDR2 FQNEAQ (reference sequence). The J segment lost 3 bases and the V segment lost 5 bases, leaving 6 bases of the junction unmatched. CDR3 length: 15 amino acids.